Below, 18 T cell receptor beta chains from the same sample are listed, as sequenced in a study of T cell repertoires in cytomegalovirus infection. TCRdb re-derived calls from the reads in MiXCR, one entry per CDR3 protein. Of 300,000 to 400,000 distinct CDR3 sequences detected, 15% to 20% appear once; the ten largest clones hold 7.5% to 9%. The source material was PBMCs. The receptors shown here come from a human donor in good health (CMV status not recorded). Some clones in this sample may be carry-over from other donors' samples.

The gene calls are TRBV20-1 and TRBJ2-1; TRBD2 agrees at 8 bases. Germline V gene lookup returns CDR1 DFQATT and CDR2 SNEGSKA (reference sequence). There are 13 residues in the CDR3. The V gene end was trimmed by 6 bases and the J gene end by 2 bases; junction bases not matched to a gene: 3. The CDR3 DNA is TGCAGTGCCCAGCGGGGGCCCTACAATGAGCAGTTCTTC. Its protein product is CSAQRGPYNEQFF.

This clonotype was seen ten or more times. The chain employs TRBV7-2 and TRBJ2-3; no clear D. Looked up from germline, CDR1 is SGHTA and CDR2 is FQGNSA. CDR3 length: 15 residues. V was trimmed by 7 bases and J by 0 bases, leaving 14 bases between them. CDR3 in amino acids: CASNPSGTSTDTQYF. CDR3 bases: TGTGCCAGCAACCCCTCCGGAACTAGCACAGATACGCAGTATTTT.

This clonotype came up a few times. The J gene is TRBJ2-6, the V gene TRBV11-3; no clear D gene. V was cut by 5 bases and J by 4 bases, with 12 bases left in between. Germline loops: CDR1 SGHNT, CDR2 YENEEA. This CDR3 has 15 residues. In nucleotides, the CDR3 is TGTGCCAGCAGCACCTACTGGGCAGGGGCCAACGTCCTGACTTTC. Amino acid sequence: CASSTYWAGANVLTF.

There are many counts of this clonotype. Lacking the conserved final phenylalanine or tryptophan, this CDR3 likely reflects a read error. The DNA is omitted, as the CDR3 cannot be located on it reliably, and the CDR3 follows TCRdb's listing. The chain carries TRBV7-8 and TRBJ2-1; the table's D call, TRBD1, was not checked against the DNA. The V gene's germline CDR1 is SGHVS and CDR2 FQNEAQ. The CDR3 has 13 amino acids, counting both end residues. The CDR3 reads CASSLTGTGAMSV.

This clonotype was recorded at least ten times. The chain links TRBV7-2 to TRBJ2-3; TRBD2 aligns across 7 bases. The germline CDR1 and CDR2 sequences are SGHTA and FQGNSA. The CDR3 is 13 amino acids. V shed 8 bases, J shed 1 base, and the junction held 3 bases outside the gene matches. The CDR3 loop reads CASQRERTDTQYF. For the CDR3, the DNA is TGTGCCAGCCAGCGGGAACGCACAGATACGCAGTATTTT.

The gene calls are TRBV23-1 and TRBJ2-7; 12 bases are shared with TRBD1. TRBV23-1 is designated an ORF whose function remains uncertain. V was pared by 6 bases and J by 2 bases, with 8 bases of the junction left unmatched. The CDR3 has 16 amino acids. The CDR3 nucleotides are TGCGCCAGCAGACCGGGACAGGGGGCTCGGCCCTACGAGCAGTACTTC. Translating gives CASRPGQGARPYEQYF.

This clonotype was counted only a few times. The V and J genes are TRBV4-1 and TRBJ1-4, with 8 positions matching TRBD1. After removal of 1 base from V and 11 bases from J, the junction contained 9 bases not matched to a gene. The CDR3 consists of 15 residues. Looked up from germline, CDR1 is MGHRA and CDR2 is YSYEKL. The CDR3 DNA is TGCGCCAGCAGCCAAGGGGGGACAGGCGGTTATAAACTGTTTTTT. Encoded protein: CASSQGGTGGYKLFF.

The chain combines TRBV28 with TRBJ2-1; TRBD2 aligns across 14 bases. The length of the CDR3 is 15 residues. Germline V gene lookup returns CDR1 MDHEN and CDR2 SYDVKM. V trimming: 3 bases; J trimming: 8 bases; junction bases outside the gene matches: 3. DNA of the CDR3: TGTGCCAGCAGTTTGTTGGGACTAGCGGGGGATGAGCAGTTCTTC. Translating it yields CASSLLGLAGDEQFF.

The chain joins TRBV11-2 to TRBJ2-3, with D perhaps being TRBD1 or TRBD2 (5 bases each). V was shortened by 3 bases and J by 11 bases, with 12 bases between the two germline ends. The CDR3 is 12 residues long. Per germline, CDR1 SGHAT and CDR2 FQNNGV. The CDR3 region is CASSFGGYMQYF. The CDR3 DNA reads as TGTGCCAGCAGCTTTGGGGGATATATGCAGTATTTT.

The chain uses TRBV5-4 and TRBJ2-7; TRBD2 matches 10 bases. CDR3 length equals 16 residues. The germline V gene encodes CDR1 SGHNT and CDR2 YYREEE (reference sequence). J gave up 1 base and V 4 bases, and 8 bases lay outside the gene matches. CDR3: CASSEASGRVSYEQYF. The CDR3 bases are TGTGCCAGCAGCGAGGCTAGCGGGAGAGTATCCTACGAGCAGTACTTC.

CDR3 in amino acids: CASSMTGTEAFF. DNA for the CDR3: TGTGCCAGTAGTATGACCGGCACTGAAGCTTTCTTT. The V gene is TRBV19, the J gene TRBJ1-1; D unclear. V gave up 3 bases and J gave up 4 bases, with 6 bases separating them. Germline V CDR1 and CDR2: LNHDA, SQIVND (reference sequence). CDR3 length: 12 amino acids.

This clonotype was seen ten or more times. The chain uses TRBV7-2 and TRBJ1-5; unclear D gene. The CDR3 totals 15 residues. CDR1 and CDR2 (germline): SGHTA, FQGNSA. V was cut by 1 base and J by 5 bases, with 12 bases left in between. The CDR3 region is CASSLGQPGDQPQHF. In DNA form, the CDR3 reads TGTGCCAGCAGCTTAGGACAACCTGGCGATCAGCCCCAGCATTTT.

A few counts support this clonotype. The chain carries TRBV7-2 and TRBJ2-3; D is undetermined. The CDR3 spans 14 residues. CDR1 is SGHTA, CDR2 FQGNSA, per germline. The V end was cut by 1 base, the J end by 5 bases, with 10 bases between. DNA of the CDR3: TGTGCCAGCAGCTTAGAGGGCGCGGTAGATACGCAGTATTTT. This gives the protein CASSLEGAVDTQYF.

This clonotype turned up a few times. CDR3 residues: CAISEQTRTYEQYF. In nucleotides, the CDR3 is TGTGCCATCAGTGAGCAAACGAGAACCTACGAGCAGTACTTC. V is TRBV10-3 and J is TRBJ2-7; no clear D gene. The V gene lost 2 bases and the J gene lost 2 bases, with 10 bases spanning the gap. The CDR3 extends over 14 amino acids. Germline CDR1 and CDR2: ENHRY and SYGVKD.

The chain links TRBV2 to TRBJ2-1; 10 bases fit TRBD2. This CDR3 spans 21 amino acids. Germline V lookup: CDR1 SNHLY, CDR2 FYNNEI. V shed 4 bases, J shed 0 bases, and the junction held 18 bases outside the gene matches. The CDR3 here is CASSAGWGGASGRISYNEQFF. In nucleotides, the CDR3 is TGTGCCAGCAGTGCCGGTTGGGGGGGGGCTAGCGGGAGAATCTCCTACAATGAGCAGTTCTTC.

The chain carries TRBV4-3 and TRBJ1-6, with D perhaps matching TRBD1 (5 bases). The CDR3 consists of 14 residues. The V gene lost 4 bases and the J gene lost 8 bases, with 12 bases spanning the gap. Germline V gene data show CDR1 as LGHNA and CDR2 as YSLEER. DNA of the CDR3: TGCGCCAGCAGCCTAGAGGGGTTGGATTCACCCCTCCACTTT. Translated: CASSLEGLDSPLHF.

This clonotype was detected ten times or more. The J gene is TRBJ1-2, the V gene TRBV7-2; D remains ambiguous. Trimming left V 7 bases short and J 4 bases short, with 10 bases between. CDR1 is SGHTA, CDR2 FQGNSA, per germline. This CDR3 has 12 residues. CDR3: CASTQLLYGYTF. CDR3 in DNA: TGTGCCAGCACCCAGCTACTCTATGGCTACACCTTC.

This clonotype was seen a handful of times. The chain uses TRBV6-5 and TRBJ1-3; the D is unclear. This CDR3 is 15 amino acids long. In germline, CDR1 is MNHEY, CDR2 SVGAGI. Trimming left V 0 bases short and J 0 bases short, with 6 bases between. DNA of the CDR3: TGTGCCAGCAGTTACTCGGGAAGCTCTGGAAACACCATATATTTT. Residues: CASSYSGSSGNTIYF.